A selection of T cell receptor beta chains follows, all from one sample in a study of metastatic and nonmetastatic thyroid tumors. TCRdb re-called the PCR reads through MiXCR. The table lists about 40,000 clones, approximately 13% of them singletons. The sample was blood. These receptor sequences come from a female donor with papillary thyroid cancer or a benign thyroid nodule (not recorded which). Some clones in this sample may be carry-over from other donors' samples. The CDR3 runs from the conserved cysteine through the conserved F or W. D genes are given only for firm matches. Not all rows give a size; the values are once, few, many and, for expanded clones, a class.

v_gene: TRBV20-1; j_gene: TRBJ2-1; abundance: many; d_gene: TRBD2; CDR3nt: TGCAGTGCTAGAGGACTAGCGGGAGCCAACAATGAGCAGTTCTTC; CDR3aa: CSARGLAGANNEQFF
v_gene: TRBV30; j_gene: TRBJ1-2; abundance: many; d_gene: .; CDR3nt: TGTGCCTGGACCTGGGGGGACCGTACTAACTATGGCTACACCTTC; CDR3aa: CAWTWGDRTNYGYTF
v_gene: TRBV7-2; j_gene: TRBJ2-2; abundance: many; d_gene: .; CDR3nt: TGTGCCAGCAGCCCTTTTGGAGAAACAGGGAAGTCCGGGGAGCTGTTTTTT; CDR3aa: CASSPFGETGKSGELFF
v_gene: TRBV20-1; j_gene: TRBJ1-1; abundance: many; d_gene: .; CDR3nt: TGCAGTGCTAGAGACCCTTCAAGCGTCACTGAAGCTTTCTTT; CDR3aa: CSARDPSSVTEAFF
v_gene: TRBV4-2; j_gene: TRBJ2-3; abundance: many; d_gene: .; CDR3nt: TGTGCCAGCAGCCAAGTTCCCCTAGATGTCTTCACAGATACGCAGTATTTT; CDR3aa: CASSQVPLDVFTDTQYF
v_gene: TRBV29-1; j_gene: TRBJ2-7; abundance: many; d_gene: TRBD1; CDR3nt: TGCAGCGTTGACAAGGGGGCCGGCTCCTACGAGCAGTACTTC; CDR3aa: CSVDKGAGSYEQYF
v_gene: TRBV6-1; j_gene: TRBJ2-3; abundance: medium-sized; d_gene: TRBD2; CDR3nt: TGTGCCAGCAGTGAAGTGAGACTAGCGGGAGGGGGAGATACGCAGTATTTT; CDR3aa: CASSEVRLAGGGDTQYF
v_gene: TRBV11-2; j_gene: TRBJ1-1; abundance: many; d_gene: .; CDR3nt: TGTGCCAGCAGCTTAGAAAGGGGCACTGAAGCTTTCTTT; CDR3aa: CASSLERGTEAFF
v_gene: TRBV11-1; j_gene: TRBJ2-2; abundance: many; d_gene: TRBD2; CDR3nt: TGTGCCAGCAGGTTCGGACTAGCGGGAGGTCTTACCGGGGAGCTGTTTTTT; CDR3aa: CASRFGLAGGLTGELFF
v_gene: TRBV20-1; j_gene: TRBJ2-5; abundance: .; d_gene: TRBD2; CDR3nt: TGCAGTGCTATAAAGGCGGGAGCGGGAGTCCGTGGGGAGACCCAGTACTTC; CDR3aa: CSAIKAGAGVRGETQYF
v_gene: TRBV30; j_gene: TRBJ1-2; abundance: .; d_gene: TRBD1; CDR3nt: TGTGCCTGGAGTACAGGGACAGGGCCTGGCTACACCTTC; CDR3aa: CAWSTGTGPGYTF
v_gene: TRBV28; j_gene: TRBJ1-1; abundance: many; d_gene: TRBD1; CDR3nt: TGTGCCAGCAAGGAGGACAGGGGGCTGGGGAGTGCTTTCTTT; CDR3aa: CASKEDRGLGSAFF
v_gene: TRBV20-1; j_gene: TRBJ2-7; abundance: .; d_gene: TRBD1; CDR3nt: TGCAGTGCCCAAACCGGGACAGGTTCCTACGAGCAGTACTTC; CDR3aa: CSAQTGTGSYEQYF
v_gene: TRBV4-2; j_gene: TRBJ2-5; abundance: many; d_gene: TRBD2; CDR3nt: TGTGCCAGCAGCCAAGCGGGGGGATTCCCTCACCAAGAGACCCAGTACTTC; CDR3aa: CASSQAGGFPHQETQYF
v_gene: TRBV12-3/TRBV12-4; j_gene: TRBJ2-1; abundance: many; d_gene: .; CDR3nt: TGTGCCAGCAGTTTATTACTAGCTCCCAATGAGCAGTTCTTC; CDR3aa: CASSLLLAPNEQFF
v_gene: TRBV24-1; j_gene: TRBJ2-1; abundance: many; d_gene: .; CDR3nt: TGTGCCACCAGTGACTCCGTTAGGGTGAGCTCCTACAATGAGCAGTTCTTC; CDR3aa: CATSDSVRVSSYNEQFF
v_gene: TRBV5-1; j_gene: TRBJ2-1; abundance: many; d_gene: .; CDR3nt: TGCGCCAGCAGCTTCACAGGGTTTCGGGATGAGCAGTTCTTC; CDR3aa: CASSFTGFRDEQFF
v_gene: TRBV13; j_gene: TRBJ1-1; abundance: many; d_gene: .; CDR3nt: TGTGCCAGCAGTGCCGAGGGACTAACGGGGAACACTGAAGCTTTCTTT; CDR3aa: CASSAEGLTGNTEAFF
v_gene: TRBV24-1; j_gene: TRBJ2-3; abundance: many; d_gene: TRBD1; CDR3nt: TGTGCCACGGGACAGGGCACAGATACGCAGTATTTT; CDR3aa: CATGQGTDTQYF
v_gene: TRBV28; j_gene: TRBJ1-2; abundance: many; d_gene: TRBD1; CDR3nt: TGTGCCAGCACCAAAACAGGGGGCGACTATGGCTACACCTTC; CDR3aa: CASTKTGGDYGYTF
v_gene: TRBV12-3/TRBV12-4; j_gene: TRBJ2-7; abundance: many; d_gene: .; CDR3nt: TGTGCCAGCGGATATGGGAACTCCTACGAGCAGTACTTC; CDR3aa: CASGYGNSYEQYF
v_gene: TRBV11-3; j_gene: TRBJ2-5; abundance: .; d_gene: .; CDR3nt: TGTGCCAGCATCCCTGGAGCAGAGACCCAGTACTTC; CDR3aa: CASIPGAETQYF
v_gene: TRBV7-2; j_gene: TRBJ1-4; abundance: many; d_gene: .; CDR3nt: TGTGCCAGCAGCTTATCAGGCCGCAATGAAAAACTGTTTTTT; CDR3aa: CASSLSGRNEKLFF
v_gene: TRBV29-1; j_gene: TRBJ2-3; abundance: many; d_gene: .; CDR3nt: TGCAGCGTTGGCCTAGGGTATGGGACGCAGTATTTT; CDR3aa: CSVGLGYGTQYF
v_gene: TRBV10-1; j_gene: TRBJ2-3; abundance: .; d_gene: .; CDR3nt: TGCGCAAGCAGTGACACAAACAGACGGAACACAGATACGCAGTATTTT; CDR3aa: CASSDTNRRNTDTQYF
v_gene: TRBV5-1; j_gene: TRBJ2-7; abundance: .; d_gene: TRBD1; CDR3nt: TGCGCCAGCAGGCCCGGGACAGGGGACTTGCAGTACTTC; CDR3aa: CASRPGTGDLQYF